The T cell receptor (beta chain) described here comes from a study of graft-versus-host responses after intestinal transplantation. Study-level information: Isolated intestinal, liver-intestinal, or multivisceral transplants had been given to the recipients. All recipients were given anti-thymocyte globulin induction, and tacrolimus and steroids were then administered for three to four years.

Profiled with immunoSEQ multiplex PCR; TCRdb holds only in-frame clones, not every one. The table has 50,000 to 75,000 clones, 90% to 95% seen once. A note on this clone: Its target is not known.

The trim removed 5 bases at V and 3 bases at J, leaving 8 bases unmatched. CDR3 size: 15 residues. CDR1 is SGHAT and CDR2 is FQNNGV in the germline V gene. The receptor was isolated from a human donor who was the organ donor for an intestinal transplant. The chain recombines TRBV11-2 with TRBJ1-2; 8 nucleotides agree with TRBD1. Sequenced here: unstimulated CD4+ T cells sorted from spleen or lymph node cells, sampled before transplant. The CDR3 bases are TGTGCCAGCAGCAGGACTCCGGGACAGGACTATGGCTACACCTTC. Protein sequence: CASSRTPGQDYGYTF.